This paragraph reports one T cell receptor (beta chain). Antigen: not known. The CDR3 does not end in the conserved phenylalanine or tryptophan, so this is likely a read error. This CDR3 comprises 13 residues. V lost 5 bases, J lost 12 bases, and 14 bases lay in between. The V gene's germline CDR1 is SGHDN and CDR2 FVKESK. This sample is drawn from a study of OX40 agonist ivuxolimab in advanced cancers. Across the whole study: Intravenous ivuxolimab was administered to patients every 2 weeks at 0.01 to 10 mg/kg.

TCRdb keeps only in-frame clones here, not all; method: immunoSEQ multiplex PCR. The profile shows 20,000 to 25,000 clones, around nine tenths of them singletons. Findings and caveats of the study: CD4+ and CD8+ T cells in blood underwent clonal expansion by week 6 at 0.1 to 3.0 mg/kg. Low normalized T-cell clonal expansion was additionally recorded for some nonresponders.

The material sequenced was CD4+ or CD8+ T cells sorted from blood, taken in a trial of the OX40 agonist ivuxolimab. The source of this sequence is an adult with an advanced solid tumor such as melanoma, head and neck, liver or kidney cancer. This chain joins TRBV14 and TRBJ1-6; D ambiguous. CDR3 sequence reads: CASSILAWGPLHL. CDR3 bases: TGTGCCAGCAGCATACTCGCGTGGGGACCCCTCCACCTT.